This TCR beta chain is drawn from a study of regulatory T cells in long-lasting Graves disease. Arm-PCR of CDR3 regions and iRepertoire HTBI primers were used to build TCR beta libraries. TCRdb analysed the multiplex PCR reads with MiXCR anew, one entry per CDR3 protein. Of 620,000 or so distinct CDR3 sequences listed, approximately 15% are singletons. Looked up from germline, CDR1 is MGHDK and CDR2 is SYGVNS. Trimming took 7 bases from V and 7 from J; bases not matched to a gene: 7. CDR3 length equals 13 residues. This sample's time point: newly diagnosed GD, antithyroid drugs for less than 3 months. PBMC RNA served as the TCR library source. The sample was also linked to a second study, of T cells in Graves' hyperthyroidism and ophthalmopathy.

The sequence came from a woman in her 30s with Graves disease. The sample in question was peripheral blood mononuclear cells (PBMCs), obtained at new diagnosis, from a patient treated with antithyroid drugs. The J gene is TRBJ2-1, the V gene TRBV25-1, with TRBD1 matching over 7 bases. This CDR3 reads CASTPGQRNEQFF. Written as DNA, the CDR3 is TGTGCCAGCACACCGGGACAGCGAAATGAGCAGTTCTTC.